These T cell receptor beta chains were read from a single sample in a study of identical twins. TCRdb passed the 5' RACE reads through MiXCR, listing each CDR3 protein once. The sample consists of hundreds of thousands of distinct CDR3 sequences, about 20% of them appearing once. These data are also associated with another study on T cells expressing NK-cell markers.

Material for sequencing was PBMCs. All receptors derive from a woman aged 18 to 35 in good health. CDR3s include the opening cysteine and the closing phenylalanine or tryptophan. Each record gives: CDR3 DNA, CDR3 protein, V gene, CDR3 length, clone size, J gene, D gene. The D gene is left open where the match is weak. Clone size, where shown, is once, few, many, or a class for clones that have expanded.

CDR3nt: TGTGCCAGCAGCTCCCAAACTAGAGATACGCAGTATTTT
CDR3aa: CASSSQTRDTQYF
v_gene: TRBV7-2
len: 13
abundance: -
j_gene: TRBJ2-3
d_gene: -

CDR3nt: TGTGCCAGCAGTTACTCGCTTGGTCGTGGGCCAGAGACCCAGTACTTC
CDR3aa: CASSYSLGRGPETQYF
v_gene: TRBV6-5
len: 16
abundance: few
j_gene: TRBJ2-5
d_gene: -

CDR3nt: TGTGCCTTAGGGGGTAGCGGCGACAATGAGCAGTTCTTC
CDR3aa: CALGGSGDNEQFF
v_gene: TRBV28
len: 13
abundance: few
j_gene: TRBJ2-1
d_gene: -

CDR3nt: TGTGCCAGCAGATTTGGGAAGTTGGGTTCGCATGTCCTGCAGTACTTC
CDR3aa: CASRFGKLGSHVLQYF
v_gene: TRBV6-8
len: 16
abundance: -
j_gene: TRBJ2-7
d_gene: -

CDR3nt: TGCAGTGCGCGTGTACCCGGGGGCCGCGGCAATGAGCAGTTCTTC
CDR3aa: CSARVPGGRGNEQFF
v_gene: TRBV20-1
len: 15
abundance: few
j_gene: TRBJ2-1
d_gene: -

CDR3nt: TGTGCCAGCAGCTTAGCAGGCCTTGAGGCCAACGTCCTGACTTTC
CDR3aa: CASSLAGLEANVLTF
v_gene: TRBV7-9
len: 15
abundance: -
j_gene: TRBJ2-6
d_gene: -

CDR3nt: TGTGCCAGCAGCCCAGAAGGGACTCACTATGGCTACACCTTC
CDR3aa: CASSPEGTHYGYTF
v_gene: TRBV7-2
len: 14
abundance: few
j_gene: TRBJ1-2
d_gene: -

CDR3nt: TGTGCCAGCAGCTTAGTTACAGGCTCCTATGGCTACACCTTC
CDR3aa: CASSLVTGSYGYTF
v_gene: TRBV7-9
len: 14
abundance: many
j_gene: TRBJ1-2
d_gene: -

CDR3nt: TGTGCCACCAGCATCCACCGACAACCCTATGGCTACACCTTC
CDR3aa: CATSIHRQPYGYTF
v_gene: TRBV15
len: 14
abundance: -
j_gene: TRBJ1-2
d_gene: -

CDR3nt: TGTGCCAGCAGTTACTTTACGGACCGGGAGCAGTACTTC
CDR3aa: CASSYFTDREQYF
v_gene: TRBV6-5
len: 13
abundance: -
j_gene: TRBJ2-7
d_gene: -

CDR3nt: TGCAGCGTTATTTCGGGCGGCAGCAGCTATGGCTACACCTTC
CDR3aa: CSVISGGSSYGYTF
v_gene: TRBV29-1
len: 14
abundance: -
j_gene: TRBJ1-2
d_gene: -

CDR3nt: TGTGCCAGCAGCCCAGCCCGGGCAATAAATGAGCAGTTCTTC
CDR3aa: CASSPARAINEQFF
v_gene: TRBV7-2
len: 14
abundance: many
j_gene: TRBJ2-1
d_gene: -

CDR3nt: TGTGCCAGCAGGCAGACCGGGAGCTCCGAGCAGTACTTC
CDR3aa: CASRQTGSSEQYF
v_gene: TRBV6-1
len: 13
abundance: few
j_gene: TRBJ2-7
d_gene: -

CDR3nt: TGCAGTGCTTTTTTCCGATCGAACACTGAAGCTTTCTTT
CDR3aa: CSAFFRSNTEAFF
v_gene: TRBV20-1
len: 13
abundance: -
j_gene: TRBJ1-1
d_gene: -

CDR3nt: TGTGCCAGCAGTTTAGCGCCCTCAGTGGGCTCCTACAATGAGCAGTTCTTC
CDR3aa: CASSLAPSVGSYNEQFF
v_gene: TRBV12-3/TRBV12-4
len: 17
abundance: many
j_gene: TRBJ2-1
d_gene: -

CDR3nt: TGCAGTGCTAGAGCCATAGGGAAGCCTAGGGAAAAACTGTTTTTT
CDR3aa: CSARAIGKPREKLFF
v_gene: TRBV20-1
len: 15
abundance: few
j_gene: TRBJ1-4
d_gene: -

CDR3nt: TGTGCCAGCAGTCTACAGCGACTAGCGGGAAACACAGATACGCAGTATTTT
CDR3aa: CASSLQRLAGNTDTQYF
v_gene: TRBV12-3/TRBV12-4
len: 17
abundance: -
j_gene: TRBJ2-3
d_gene: TRBD2

CDR3nt: TGTGCCAGCAGCTTATCCCTGGGGAGTTCCCAGCCCCAGCATTTT
CDR3aa: CASSLSLGSSQPQHF
v_gene: TRBV13
len: 15
abundance: -
j_gene: TRBJ1-5
d_gene: -

CDR3nt: TGCAGTGCTACTTGGACAGGGGGCAATCAGCCCCAGCATTTT
CDR3aa: CSATWTGGNQPQHF
v_gene: TRBV20-1
len: 14
abundance: few
j_gene: TRBJ1-5
d_gene: TRBD1

CDR3nt: TGTGCCAGCAGCCTAGGGTCGGGCAGGGGGAATGAGCAGTTCTTC
CDR3aa: CASSLGSGRGNEQFF
v_gene: TRBV12-3/TRBV12-4
len: 15
abundance: -
j_gene: TRBJ2-1
d_gene: TRBD1

CDR3nt: TGCAGCGTTGAAGAAGCAGCTTTCTTT
CDR3aa: CSVEEAAFF
v_gene: TRBV29-1
len: 9
abundance: -
j_gene: TRBJ1-1
d_gene: -

CDR3nt: TGTGCCAGCAGCGTACACAGGGGTCCGGGCGAGCAGTACTTC
CDR3aa: CASSVHRGPGEQYF
v_gene: TRBV7-8
len: 14
abundance: many
j_gene: TRBJ2-7
d_gene: TRBD1

CDR3nt: TGTGCCAGCAGCGTAGGAGAGGACCCCCTCGCACCTTTCTTT
CDR3aa: CASSVGEDPLAPFF
v_gene: TRBV9
len: 14
abundance: -
j_gene: TRBJ1-1
d_gene: -

CDR3nt: TGTGCCAGCAGTGAATACATCGTCACTGAAGCTTTCTTT
CDR3aa: CASSEYIVTEAFF
v_gene: TRBV6-1
len: 13
abundance: -
j_gene: TRBJ1-1
d_gene: -

CDR3nt: TGTGCCAGCAGCTTTGGGACGTCGCTCAGTGAGCAGTTCTTC
CDR3aa: CASSFGTSLSEQFF
v_gene: TRBV7-9
len: 14
abundance: -
j_gene: TRBJ2-1
d_gene: -

CDR3nt: TGCAGTGCTGCCCGGGACAGGGGACATGAGCAGTTCTTC
CDR3aa: CSAARDRGHEQFF
v_gene: TRBV20-1
len: 13
abundance: few
j_gene: TRBJ2-1
d_gene: TRBD1

CDR3nt: TGTGCCAGCAGCCCCACGGGGACCGCCGGCACTGAAGCTTTCTTT
CDR3aa: CASSPTGTAGTEAFF
v_gene: TRBV7-9
len: 15
abundance: few
j_gene: TRBJ1-1
d_gene: -

CDR3nt: TGTGCCAGCAGCCCGAACCCCGGCGGGAGAACTTACTCCTACAATGAGCAGTTCTTC
CDR3aa: CASSPNPGGRTYSYNEQFF
v_gene: TRBV2
len: 19
abundance: few
j_gene: TRBJ2-1
d_gene: TRBD2

CDR3nt: TGTGCCAGCAGCTTAGGCCCGAGAAACACCATATATTTT
CDR3aa: CASSLGPRNTIYF
v_gene: TRBV11-2
len: 13
abundance: -
j_gene: TRBJ1-3
d_gene: -

CDR3nt: TGTGCCAGCACGGGCACTTCGAACACCGGGGAGCTGTTTTTT
CDR3aa: CASTGTSNTGELFF
v_gene: TRBV12-3/TRBV12-4
len: 14
abundance: -
j_gene: TRBJ2-2
d_gene: -

CDR3nt: TGTGCCAGTAATATAGCGGGGGCCTACGAGCAGTACTTC
CDR3aa: CASNIAGAYEQYF
v_gene: TRBV3-1
len: 13
abundance: -
j_gene: TRBJ2-7
d_gene: TRBD2

CDR3nt: TGTGCCAGCAGTTTGGGGACAGGGGCCCAGCATTTT
CDR3aa: CASSLGTGAQHF
v_gene: TRBV12-3/TRBV12-4
len: 12
abundance: many
j_gene: TRBJ1-5
d_gene: TRBD1

CDR3nt: TGCAGCGTTGAACGTATGGGGGATACGCAGTATTTT
CDR3aa: CSVERMGDTQYF
v_gene: TRBV29-1
len: 12
abundance: -
j_gene: TRBJ2-3
d_gene: -

CDR3nt: TGCAGTGCTAGACAGCTAGCGGGAGTTGAGCAGTTCTTC
CDR3aa: CSARQLAGVEQFF
v_gene: TRBV20-1
len: 13
abundance: -
j_gene: TRBJ2-1
d_gene: TRBD2

CDR3nt: TGCAGTGCTAGTGGGTCCTCCGCATATCAGCCCCAGCATTTT
CDR3aa: CSASGSSAYQPQHF
v_gene: TRBV20-1
len: 14
abundance: few
j_gene: TRBJ1-5
d_gene: -

CDR3nt: TGTGCCAGCAGTCGCCCGGGACAGGGGCTAGAGACCCAGTACTTC
CDR3aa: CASSRPGQGLETQYF
v_gene: TRBV6-1
len: 15
abundance: few
j_gene: TRBJ2-5
d_gene: TRBD1

CDR3nt: TGTGCCAGCAGCGTACAAGGGCGTAGCTCCTACAATGAGCAGTTCTTC
CDR3aa: CASSVQGRSSYNEQFF
v_gene: TRBV9
len: 16
abundance: few
j_gene: TRBJ2-1
d_gene: -

CDR3nt: TGCAGTGCTCGGGTTTATGAAAAACTGTTTTTT
CDR3aa: CSARVYEKLFF
v_gene: TRBV20-1
len: 11
abundance: -
j_gene: TRBJ1-4
d_gene: -

CDR3nt: TGTGCCAGCTCCCCCGGGACAGGGGTCGAATGGGCCAACGTCCTGACTTTC
CDR3aa: CASSPGTGVEWANVLTF
v_gene: TRBV18
len: 17
abundance: -
j_gene: TRBJ2-6
d_gene: TRBD1

CDR3nt: TGCAGCGTCTCAGACGGACAGGGGGCTCTTGGGGCCAACGTCCTGACTTTC
CDR3aa: CSVSDGQGALGANVLTF
v_gene: TRBV29-1
len: 17
abundance: -
j_gene: TRBJ2-6
d_gene: TRBD1

CDR3nt: TGTGCCAGCAGCTTTAACGGGCGGAACACTGAAGCTTTCTTT
CDR3aa: CASSFNGRNTEAFF
v_gene: TRBV11-2
len: 14
abundance: -
j_gene: TRBJ1-1
d_gene: -

CDR3nt: TGCGCCAGCAGCTTTGGACAGGCATCCTCACCCCTCCACTTT
CDR3aa: CASSFGQASSPLHF
v_gene: TRBV5-1
len: 14
abundance: -
j_gene: TRBJ1-6
d_gene: TRBD1

CDR3nt: TGTGCCAGCAGTGAGACGGGAGGTAGCACTGAAGCTTTCTTT
CDR3aa: CASSETGGSTEAFF
v_gene: TRBV9
len: 14
abundance: few
j_gene: TRBJ1-1
d_gene: -

CDR3nt: TGCGCCAGCAGCCCAGAGACTAGCGGGAGGGCCGTTCAACTCTTC
CDR3aa: CASSPETSGRAVQLF
v_gene: TRBV4-3
len: 15
abundance: -
j_gene: TRBJ2-1
d_gene: TRBD2

CDR3nt: TGTGCCAGCAGCCGGGGCCGTTTCCGGAAGGACAATGAGCAGTTCTTC
CDR3aa: CASSRGRFRKDNEQFF
v_gene: TRBV7-6
len: 16
abundance: once
j_gene: TRBJ2-1
d_gene: -

CDR3nt: TGTGCCATCAGTGGGTCAGCTATTACTACCTACGAGCAGTACTTC
CDR3aa: CAISGSAITTYEQYF
v_gene: TRBV10-3
len: 15
abundance: -
j_gene: TRBJ2-7
d_gene: -

CDR3nt: TGTGCCAGCAGCGACTGGGGTCTGGACGGTCATGAAAAACTGTTTTTT
CDR3aa: CASSDWGLDGHEKLFF
v_gene: TRBV12-3/TRBV12-4
len: 16
abundance: few
j_gene: TRBJ1-4
d_gene: -

CDR3nt: TGTGCCAGCAGCGTAGCGAACGATAATCAGCCCCAGCATTTT
CDR3aa: CASSVANDNQPQHF
v_gene: TRBV9
len: 14
abundance: -
j_gene: TRBJ1-5
d_gene: -

CDR3nt: TGCAGTGCTAGAGATCGGGAAGCTAGCGGGGGCCTGGATACGCAGTATTTT
CDR3aa: CSARDREASGGLDTQYF
v_gene: TRBV20-1
len: 17
abundance: few
j_gene: TRBJ2-3
d_gene: TRBD2

CDR3nt: TGTGCCATCAATACGGACCGCAATGAGCAGTTCTTC
CDR3aa: CAINTDRNEQFF
v_gene: TRBV10-3
len: 12
abundance: -
j_gene: TRBJ2-1
d_gene: -

CDR3nt: TGCGCCAGCAGCCGCCAGGGGCAGGGAGACGGAAGCGCGCAGTATTTT
CDR3aa: CASSRQGQGDGSAQYF
v_gene: TRBV5-1
len: 16
abundance: once
j_gene: TRBJ2-3
d_gene: -

CDR3nt: TGTGCCAGCAGCTTAGGTACAGGGGGCCATAAGAACACTGAAGCTTTCTTT
CDR3aa: CASSLGTGGHKNTEAFF
v_gene: TRBV7-9
len: 17
abundance: many
j_gene: TRBJ1-1
d_gene: TRBD1

CDR3nt: TGTGCCAGCAGCTTGGGACAGGGGGTAGATACGCAGTATTTT
CDR3aa: CASSLGQGVDTQYF
v_gene: TRBV5-5
len: 14
abundance: -
j_gene: TRBJ2-3
d_gene: TRBD1

CDR3nt: TGTGCCAGCAGCCGTGCCGGGACTAAGCAAGAGACCCAGTACTTC
CDR3aa: CASSRAGTKQETQYF
v_gene: TRBV5-5
len: 15
abundance: -
j_gene: TRBJ2-5
d_gene: TRBD2

CDR3nt: TGTGCCCCTGAATGCGGGGGCCAAGAGACCCAGTACTTC
CDR3aa: CAPECGGQETQYF
v_gene: TRBV6-4
len: 13
abundance: -
j_gene: TRBJ2-5
d_gene: TRBD2

CDR3nt: TGTGCCACCATGACCTACGAGCAGTACTTC
CDR3aa: CATMTYEQYF
v_gene: TRBV24-1
len: 10
abundance: few
j_gene: TRBJ2-7
d_gene: -

CDR3nt: TGTGCCAGCAGTTCCCCGGGACAGCAGTATGGCTACACCTTC
CDR3aa: CASSSPGQQYGYTF
v_gene: TRBV6-2/TRBV6-3
len: 14
abundance: -
j_gene: TRBJ1-2
d_gene: TRBD1